Shown below are 24 T cell receptor beta chains from a single sample sequenced in a study of monozygotic twins with inflammatory bowel disease. After re-calling the 5' RACE reads, TCRdb lists one entry per CDR3 protein, DNA absent. Its table records about 450,000 distinct CDR3 sequences. Sequencing used blood. The receptors were gathered from a human donor with ulcerative colitis or Crohn's disease, or a healthy co-twin of an affected twin (not recorded which).

The chain carries TRBV12-3 or TRBV12-4 and TRBJ1-4; TCRdb gives TRBD1 as the D gene, but with no DNA this cannot be confirmed. CDR3 length: 17 residues. The CDR3 sequence: CASSPRDRLSTNEKLFF.

The chain joins TRBV24-1 to TRBJ2-1; as DNA is missing, the TRBD2 call by TCRdb cannot be tested. Germline CDR1 is KGHDR and CDR2 is SFDVKD. This CDR3 contains 17 residues. The CDR3 loop is CATSDSGLLTSYNEQFF.

V usage is TRBV20-1 and J usage is TRBJ1-1. CDR3 length: 14 residues. CDR1 is DFQATT and CDR2 is SNEGSKA in the germline V gene (reference sequence). This chain's CDR3 is CSARGGQTTTEAFF.

The genes are TRBV29-1 and TRBJ2-1. The CDR3 sequence is 14 residues long. Germline assignment: CDR1 SQVTM and CDR2 ANQGSEA. CDR3 loop: CSVEDQGTYNEQFF.

This chain links TRBV5-6 with TRBJ1-1. CDR3 length: 14 residues. In germline, CDR1 is SGHDT, CDR2 YYEEEE. This chain's CDR3 is CASRFRARNTEAFF.

The V call is TRBV18, the J call TRBJ1-1; TCRdb selects TRBD1, and the lack of DNA leaves this call unchecked. Germline CDR1 and CDR2: KGHSH and LQKENI. The CDR3 is 14 residues long. The CDR3 loop reads CASSPSGQLAEAFF.

J is TRBJ2-5 and V is TRBV7-6; the D call from TCRdb, TRBD1, cannot be confirmed without DNA. Germline V lookup: CDR1 SGHVS, CDR2 FNYEAQ. The CDR3 loop spans 15 amino acids. Here the CDR3 reads CASSWGQGRGETQYF.

The chain is built from TRBV30 and TRBJ1-1; the D call from TCRdb, TRBD1, cannot be confirmed without DNA. The CDR3 has 15 residues. Germline CDR1 and CDR2: GTSNPN and SVGIG (reference sequence). This CDR3 reads CACADRGRRSTEAFF.

V usage is TRBV5-1 and J usage is TRBJ2-2; TCRdb's D gene call, TRBD1, goes unchecked for lack of DNA. CDR1 and CDR2 (germline): SGHRS, YFSETQ. The CDR3 sequence is 14 residues long. This CDR3 reads CATMGQGNTGELFF.

J is TRBJ1-1 and V is TRBV20-1; absent DNA, TCRdb's TRBD1 call cannot be checked. This CDR3 spans 15 amino acids. Germline values: CDR1 DFQATT, CDR2 SNEGSKA (reference sequence). The CDR3 region is CSARGRETGGAEAFF.

Here the CDR3 reads CASSRSGSGYEQYF. This chain connects TRBV6-1 to TRBJ2-7. CDR3 length equals 14 residues. Germline V lookup: CDR1 MNHNS, CDR2 SASEGT.

V usage is TRBV3-1 and J usage is TRBJ1-2. The CDR3 totals 12 residues. Germline V gene data show CDR1 as LGHDT and CDR2 as YNNKEL (reference sequence). CDR3 sequence: CASSQVETGYTF.

The chain has TRBV6-2 or TRBV6-3 and TRBJ2-7; the D gene TCRdb calls, TRBD1, cannot be checked with no DNA. Germline CDR1 reads MNHEY; CDR2 reads SVGEGT. The CDR3 runs to 13 residues. The CDR3 spells CASRGQSPYEQYF.

V is TRBV5-6 and J is TRBJ2-2; TCRdb returns TRBD2, unconfirmable since there is no DNA. The CDR3 covers 16 residues. The germline CDR1 and CDR2 sequences are SGHDT and YYEEEE. The CDR3 sequence is CASSLEREIYAGELFF.

The chain links TRBV27 to TRBJ1-5; no DNA is available, so the TRBD1 call from TCRdb remains unchecked. The CDR3 has 14 amino acids. CDR1 is MNHEY, CDR2 SMNVEV, per germline (reference sequence). The CDR3 is CASSLYPRGQPQHF.

The chain joins TRBV5-1 to TRBJ1-1. The CDR3 loop spans 11 amino acids. Germline CDR1 SGHRS, CDR2 YFSETQ. This CDR3 is CASSLGVEAFF.

J is TRBJ1-1 and V is TRBV20-1; TCRdb proposes TRBD1, but this gene call is untestable without DNA. The V gene's germline CDR1 is DFQATT and CDR2 SNEGSKA (reference sequence). The CDR3 runs to 17 residues. The CDR3 region is CSAMSGTGGWVNTEAFF.

The V gene is TRBV12-3 or TRBV12-4, the J gene TRBJ1-1. The CDR3 contains 14 residues. The CDR3 region is CASSSEDIRTEAFF.

This rearrangement joins TRBV5-6 to TRBJ2-5; TCRdb indicates TRBD2, and absent DNA this call remains unverified. This CDR3 comprises 14 residues. Germline CDR1 SGHDT, CDR2 YYEEEE. CDR3: CASSLTEGRETQYF.

CDR3 residues: CSASDRATLAKNIQYF. V and J are TRBV20-1 and TRBJ2-4; TCRdb gives TRBD1 as the D gene, but with no DNA this cannot be confirmed. The germline V gene has CDR1 DFQATT and CDR2 SNEGSKA (reference sequence). The CDR3 is 16 residues long.

The chain links TRBV7-2 to TRBJ2-3; lacking DNA, the TRBD2 call made by TCRdb goes unchecked. Germline V gene sequence: CDR1 SGHTA, CDR2 FQGNSA. The CDR3 length is 16 residues. CDR3 residues: CASSPISGRRADTQYF.

The rearrangement joins TRBV6-1 to TRBJ2-1; the D gene TCRdb calls, TRBD2, cannot be checked with no DNA. Germline V CDR1 and CDR2: MNHNS, SASEGT. The CDR3 has 15 residues. The CDR3 spells CASSAGEGGRNEQFF.

V gene TRBV4-1 combines with J gene TRBJ2-2; TCRdb returns TRBD2, unconfirmable since there is no DNA. The germline V gene has CDR1 MGHRA and CDR2 YSYEKL. This CDR3 spans 15 amino acids. The CDR3 here is CASGLHSGTAGELFF.

The V call is TRBV6-1, the J call TRBJ2-7; absent DNA, TCRdb's TRBD2 call cannot be checked. This CDR3 region has 16 residues. CDR1 is MNHNS, CDR2 SASEGT, per germline. This CDR3 is CASRGLAGGPSDEQYF.